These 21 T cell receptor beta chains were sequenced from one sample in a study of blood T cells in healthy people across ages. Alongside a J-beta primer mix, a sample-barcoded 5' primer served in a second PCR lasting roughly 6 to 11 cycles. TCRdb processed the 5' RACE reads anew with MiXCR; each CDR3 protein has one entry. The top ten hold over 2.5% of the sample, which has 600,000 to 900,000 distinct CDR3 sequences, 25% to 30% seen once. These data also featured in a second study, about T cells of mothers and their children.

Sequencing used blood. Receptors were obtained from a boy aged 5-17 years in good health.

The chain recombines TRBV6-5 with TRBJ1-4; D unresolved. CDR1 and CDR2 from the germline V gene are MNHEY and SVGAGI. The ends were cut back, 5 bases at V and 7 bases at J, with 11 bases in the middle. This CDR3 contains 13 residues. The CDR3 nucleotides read TGTGCCAGCAGTCCCCAACGGGCTGAAAAACTGTTTTTT. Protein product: CASSPQRAEKLFF.

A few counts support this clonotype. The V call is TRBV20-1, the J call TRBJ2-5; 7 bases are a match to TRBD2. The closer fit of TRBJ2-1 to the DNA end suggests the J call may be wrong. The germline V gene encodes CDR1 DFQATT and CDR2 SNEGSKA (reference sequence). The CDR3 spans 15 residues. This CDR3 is CSARDVRGAYNEQFF. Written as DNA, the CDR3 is TGCAGTGCTAGAGATGTCCGGGGGGCCTACAATGAGCAGTTCTTC.

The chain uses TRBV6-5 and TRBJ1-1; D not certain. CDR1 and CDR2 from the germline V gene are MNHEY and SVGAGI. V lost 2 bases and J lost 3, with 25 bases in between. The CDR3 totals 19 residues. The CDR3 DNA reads TGTGCCAGCAGTTACAACCGGGTGGGCGCCGGGTGGTGGGACACTGAAGCTTTCTTT. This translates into CASSYNRVGAGWWDTEAFF.

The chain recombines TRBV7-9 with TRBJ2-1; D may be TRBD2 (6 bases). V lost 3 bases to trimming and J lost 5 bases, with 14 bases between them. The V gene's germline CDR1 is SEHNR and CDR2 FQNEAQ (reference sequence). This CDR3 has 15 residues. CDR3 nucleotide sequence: TGTGCCAGCAGCTTGGGACGGGGGACGGACAATGAGCAGTTCTTC. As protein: CASSLGRGTDNEQFF.

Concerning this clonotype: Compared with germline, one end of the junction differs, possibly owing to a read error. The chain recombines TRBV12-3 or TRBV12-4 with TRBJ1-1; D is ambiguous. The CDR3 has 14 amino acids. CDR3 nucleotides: TGTGCCAGCAGTTTAGCAGGGAGAGGCACTGTAGCTTTCTTT. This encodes CASSLAGRGTVAFF.

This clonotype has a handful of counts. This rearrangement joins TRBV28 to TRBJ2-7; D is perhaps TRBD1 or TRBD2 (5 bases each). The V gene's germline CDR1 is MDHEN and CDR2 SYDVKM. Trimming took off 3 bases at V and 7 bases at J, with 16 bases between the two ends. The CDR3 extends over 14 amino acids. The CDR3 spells CASSFLRGSEEQYF. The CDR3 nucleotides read TGTGCCAGCAGTTTTCTGAGGGGAAGTGAAGAGCAGTACTTC. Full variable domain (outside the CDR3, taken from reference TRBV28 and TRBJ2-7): DVKVTQSSRYLVKRTGEKVFLECVQDMDHENMFWYRQDPGLGLRLIYFSYDVKMKEKGDIPEGYSVSREKKERFSLILESASTNQTSMYLCASSFLRGSEEQYFGPGTRLTVT.

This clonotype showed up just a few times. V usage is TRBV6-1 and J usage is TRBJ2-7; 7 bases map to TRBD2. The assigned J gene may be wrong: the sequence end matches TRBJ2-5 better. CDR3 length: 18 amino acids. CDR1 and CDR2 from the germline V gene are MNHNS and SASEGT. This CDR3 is CASSDRDYRRPSQETQYF. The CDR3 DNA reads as TGTGCCAGCAGTGACCGGGACTATCGGAGACCTTCCCAAGAGACCCAGTACTTC.

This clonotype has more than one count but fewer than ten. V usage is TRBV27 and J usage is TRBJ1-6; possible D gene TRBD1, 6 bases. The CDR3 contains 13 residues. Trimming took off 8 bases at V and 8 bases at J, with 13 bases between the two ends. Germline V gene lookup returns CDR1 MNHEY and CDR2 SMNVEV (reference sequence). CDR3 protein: CASCRDNYSPLHF. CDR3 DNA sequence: TGTGCCAGCTGCCGGGACAACTATTCACCCCTCCACTTT.

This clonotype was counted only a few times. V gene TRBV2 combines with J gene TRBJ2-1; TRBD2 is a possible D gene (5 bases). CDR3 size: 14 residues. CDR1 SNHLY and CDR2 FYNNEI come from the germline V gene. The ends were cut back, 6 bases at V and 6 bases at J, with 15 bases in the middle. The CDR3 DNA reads TGTGCCAGCAGCCCCCGGAGGAACGGCAATGAGCAGTTCTTC. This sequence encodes CASSPRRNGNEQFF.

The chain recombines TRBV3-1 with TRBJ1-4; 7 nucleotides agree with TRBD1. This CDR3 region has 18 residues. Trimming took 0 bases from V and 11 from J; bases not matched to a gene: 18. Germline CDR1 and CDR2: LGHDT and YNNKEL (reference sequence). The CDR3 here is CASSQDRGSWQGVPKLFF. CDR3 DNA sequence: TGTGCCAGCAGCCAAGATCGTGGCTCGTGGCAGGGGGTACCTAAACTGTTTTTT.

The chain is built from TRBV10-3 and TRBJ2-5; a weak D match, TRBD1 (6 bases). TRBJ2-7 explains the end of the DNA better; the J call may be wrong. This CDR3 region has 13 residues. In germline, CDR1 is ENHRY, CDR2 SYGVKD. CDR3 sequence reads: CAITPGAGYEQYF. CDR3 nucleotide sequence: TGTGCCATCACCCCAGGGGCTGGATACGAGCAGTACTTC.

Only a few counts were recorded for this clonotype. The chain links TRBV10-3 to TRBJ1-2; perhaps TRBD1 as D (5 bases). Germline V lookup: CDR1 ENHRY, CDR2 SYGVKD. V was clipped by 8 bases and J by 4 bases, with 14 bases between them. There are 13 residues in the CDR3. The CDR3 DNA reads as TGTGCCATCGGACGGGACCCAACCTATGGCTACACCTTC. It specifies CAIGRDPTYGYTF.

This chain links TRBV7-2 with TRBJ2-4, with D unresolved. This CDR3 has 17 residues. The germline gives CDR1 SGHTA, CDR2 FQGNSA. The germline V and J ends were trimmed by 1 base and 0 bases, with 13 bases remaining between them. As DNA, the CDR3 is TGTGCCAGCAGCTTAGAGTTGGCAGATCTAGCCAAAAACATTCAGTACTTC. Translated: CASSLELADLAKNIQYF.

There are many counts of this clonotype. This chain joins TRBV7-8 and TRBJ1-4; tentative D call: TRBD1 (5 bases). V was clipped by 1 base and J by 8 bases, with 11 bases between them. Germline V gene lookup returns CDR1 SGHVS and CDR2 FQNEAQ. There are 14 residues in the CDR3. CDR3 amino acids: CASSLGQGLEKLFF. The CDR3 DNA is TGTGCCAGCAGCTTAGGTCAGGGTCTCGAAAAACTGTTTTTT.

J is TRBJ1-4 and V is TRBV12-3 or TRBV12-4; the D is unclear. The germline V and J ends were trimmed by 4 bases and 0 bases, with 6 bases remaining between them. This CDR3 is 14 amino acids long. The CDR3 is CASSWSTTNEKLFF. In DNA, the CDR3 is TGTGCCAGCAGTTGGAGTACAACTAATGAAAAACTGTTTTTT.

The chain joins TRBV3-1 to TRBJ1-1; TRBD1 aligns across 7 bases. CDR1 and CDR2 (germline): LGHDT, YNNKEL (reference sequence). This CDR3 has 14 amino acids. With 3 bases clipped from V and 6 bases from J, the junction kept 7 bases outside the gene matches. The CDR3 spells CASSQDRFLAEAFF. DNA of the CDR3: TGTGCCAGCAGCCAGGACAGGTTCTTGGCTGAAGCTTTCTTT.

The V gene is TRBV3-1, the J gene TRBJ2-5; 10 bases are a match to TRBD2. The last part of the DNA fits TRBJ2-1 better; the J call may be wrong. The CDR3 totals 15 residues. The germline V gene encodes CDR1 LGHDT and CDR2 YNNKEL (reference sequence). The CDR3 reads CASSQDPLAGVEQFF. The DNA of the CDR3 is TGTGCCAGCAGCCAAGATCCTCTAGCGGGGGTGGAGCAGTTCTTC.

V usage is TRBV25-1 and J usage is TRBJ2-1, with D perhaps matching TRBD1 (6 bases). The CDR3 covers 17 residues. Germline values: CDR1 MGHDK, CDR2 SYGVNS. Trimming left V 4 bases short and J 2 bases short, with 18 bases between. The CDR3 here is CASSGAPGTLTYNEQFF. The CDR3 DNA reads TGTGCCAGCAGTGGGGCTCCTGGGACATTGACCTACAATGAGCAGTTCTTC.

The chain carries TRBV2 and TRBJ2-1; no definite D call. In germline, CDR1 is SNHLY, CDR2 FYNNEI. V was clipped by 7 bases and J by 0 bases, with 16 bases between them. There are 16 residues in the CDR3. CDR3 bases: TGTGCCAGCATCGCTCCGAACAGCCGCTCCTACAATGAGCAGTTCTTC. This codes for CASIAPNSRSYNEQFF.

CDR3 sequence: CSQGLADFPETQYF. In DNA form, the CDR3 reads TGCAGTCAAGGACTAGCGGATTTCCCAGAGACCCAGTACTTC. The J gene is TRBJ2-5, the V gene TRBV20-1, with 10 bases lining up with TRBD2. Germline V CDR1 and CDR2: DFQATT, SNEGSKA (reference sequence). CDR3 size: 14 residues. V gave up 8 bases and J gave up 4 bases; unmatched junction bases: 10.

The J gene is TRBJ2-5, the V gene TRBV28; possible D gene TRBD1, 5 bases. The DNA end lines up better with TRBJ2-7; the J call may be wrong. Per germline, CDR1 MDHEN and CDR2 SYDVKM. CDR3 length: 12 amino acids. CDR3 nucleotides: TGTGCCAGCAGTCAACAGGTTTACGAGCAGTACTTC. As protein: CASSQQVYEQYF.